This T cell receptor beta chain derives from a study of siplizumab effects on memory and regulatory T cells. Whole-study results and caveats: Unstimulated subset assignment was obtained for only a minor fraction of alloreactive clones. Sequences that were alloreactive and traceable to unstimulated CD4+ memory cells were significantly reduced by siplizumab. Naive-or-memory phenotypes were unassignable for roughly 80-97% of proliferating CD4+ or CD8+ clones.

Here immunoSEQ multiplex PCR was the method, and the copy in TCRdb shows in-frame clones only, minus some. Seen here are about 6,500 clones, roughly 63% observed once, and the top ten hold over 12%. Comments on this clone: Antigen unknown.

This CDR3 comprises 14 residues. Germline CDR1 is SGHAT and CDR2 is FQNNGV. Trimming shortened V by 3 bases and J by 4 bases, and 12 bases separated the two germline ends. Sequenced input: effector memory CD8+ T cells sorted from blood. Subset meaning: unstimulated CD8+ effector memory T cells. This receptor was taken from a human donor in good health. The V and J genes are TRBV11-2 and TRBJ1-1; D uncertain. The CDR3 loop is CASSFVAVPTEAFF. CDR3 nucleotide sequence: TGTGCCAGCAGCTTCGTTGCGGTTCCCACTGAAGCTTTCTTT.